Listed here is a single T cell receptor (beta chain). These data are taken from a study of blood T cell repertoires in COVID-19. The V gene lost 4 bases and the J gene lost 2 bases, with 12 bases spanning the gap. From germline, CDR1 is SGHNT and CDR2 YYREEE (reference sequence). The CDR3 consists of 14 residues. TCRdb keeps only in-frame clones here, not all; method: immunoSEQ multiplex PCR. The sample contains 200,000 to 250,000 clones, 80% to 90% of which appear only once. Sequencing was carried out using peripheral blood. The rearrangement joins TRBV5-4 to TRBJ2-5, with a tentative D call TRBD1 (6 bases). This TCR was recovered from a man in his forties or fifties with acute or convalescent COVID-19. Here the CDR3 DNA reads TGTGCCAGCAGCCGGGACATCGTACAAGAGACCCAGTACTTC. Amino acids: CASSRDIVQETQYF.